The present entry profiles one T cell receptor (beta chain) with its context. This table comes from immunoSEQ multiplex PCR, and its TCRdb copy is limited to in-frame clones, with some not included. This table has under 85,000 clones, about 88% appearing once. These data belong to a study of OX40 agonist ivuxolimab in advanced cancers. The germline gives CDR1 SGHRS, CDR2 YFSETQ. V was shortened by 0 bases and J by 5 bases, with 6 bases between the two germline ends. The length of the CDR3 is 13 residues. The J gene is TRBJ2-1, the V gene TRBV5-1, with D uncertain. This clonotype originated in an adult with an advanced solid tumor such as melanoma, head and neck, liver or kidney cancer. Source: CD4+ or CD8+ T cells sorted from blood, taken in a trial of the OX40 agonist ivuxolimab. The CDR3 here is CASSLEVNNEQFF. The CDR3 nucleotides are TGCGCCAGCAGCTTGGAGGTGAACAATGAGCAGTTCTTC. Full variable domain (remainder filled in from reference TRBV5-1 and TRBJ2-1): KAGVTQTPRYLIKTRGQQVTLSCSPISGHRSVSWYQQTPGQGLQFLFEYFSETQRNKGNFPGRFSGRQFSNSRSEMNVSTLELGDSALYLCASSLEVNNEQFFGPGTRLTVL.